A single T cell receptor beta chain is shown here with its context. The antigen is not known. Genomic DNA was employed as the template in profiling TCR beta VDJ and CDR3. TCRdb re-analysed the reads in MiXCR, keeping a single row per CDR3 protein. This table holds 35,000 to 40,000 distinct CDR3 sequences, approximately 73% found once. This sample was taken from a study of CD8+CD57+ T cells in acquired aplastic anemia. Whole-study findings and limits: Roughly 27 shared CD8+ CDR3s appeared highly expressed within patients' immunodominant clones.

The sequence was obtained from a human donor in good health, serving as a control. Material for sequencing was sorted CD4+, CD8+, or CD8+CD57+ T cells (not recorded which) from PBMCs.

The DNA of the CDR3 is TGTGCCAGCAGTGAAGCGGGGGGCGTCACAGATACGCAGTATTTT. Its protein product is CASSEAGGVTDTQYF. The rearrangement joins TRBV2 to TRBJ2-3, with D tentatively TRBD1 or TRBD2 (6 bases each). The V end lost 0 bases, the J end lost 2 bases, and 9 bases lay between the germline ends. Germline CDR1 is SNHLY and CDR2 is FYNNEI. The CDR3 runs to 15 residues.